One and the same sample provided the 27 T cell receptor beta chains below, sequenced in a study of blood T cell repertoires in COVID-19. Method: immunoSEQ multiplex PCR; TCRdb's copy keeps in-frame clones and lacks some. The sample records about 59,000 clones, 70% to 85% being singletons. The sequenced material came from peripheral blood. These receptors all come from a man aged 55 to 69 with acute or convalescent COVID-19.

The chain employs TRBV30 and TRBJ1-6, with no clear D. Germline assignment: CDR1 GTSNPN and CDR2 SVGIG (reference sequence). The CDR3 runs 15 residues. The V and J ends lost 0 bases and 10 bases respectively, with 16 bases between them. The DNA of the CDR3 is TGTGCCTGGAGTGTACGGCTCGGAGGGCGGTCACCCCTCCACTTT. It is translated as CAWSVRLGGRSPLHF.

The chain uses TRBV7-8 and TRBJ1-1; D is uncertain. Trimming left V 4 bases short and J 2 bases short, with 8 bases between. Germline CDR1 is SGHVS and CDR2 is FQNEAQ. The CDR3 is made up of 13 amino acids. The CDR3 protein is CASSWERNTEAFF. The DNA for the CDR3 is TGTGCCAGCAGCTGGGAGAGAAACACTGAAGCTTTCTTT. The full variable domain, in which reference TRBV7-8 and TRBJ1-1 provide the parts outside the CDR3, is GAGVSQSPRYKVAKRGQDVALRCDPISGHVSLFWYQQALGQGPEFLTYFQNEAQLDKSGLPSDRFFAERPEGSVSTLKIQRTQQEDSAVYLCASSWERNTEAFFGQGTRLTVV.

This clone was counted once. This sequence joins TRBV7-2 and TRBJ1-3; maybe TRBD1 (5 bases). Per the germline V gene, CDR1 is SGHTA and CDR2 is FQGNSA. V lost 0 bases, J lost 5 bases, and 14 bases lay in between. The CDR3 covers 16 residues. This CDR3 is CASSLALRQGRNTIYF. Written as DNA, the CDR3 is TGTGCCAGCAGCTTAGCCCTTAGGCAGGGTAGAAACACCATATATTTT.

This clone was detected a few times. The rearrangement links TRBV25-1 to TRBJ1-2; D possibly corresponds to TRBD1 (5 bases). The CDR3 is 14 amino acids. Germline V gene lookup returns CDR1 MGHDK and CDR2 SYGVNS. V lost 5 bases, J lost 8 bases, and 18 bases lay in between. CDR3 nucleotides: TGTGCCAGCAGTTCCCCGGAGCGGGGGAAGGGCTACACCTTC. Protein sequence: CASSSPERGKGYTF.

This chain links TRBV28 with TRBJ2-3, with TRBD1 matching over 11 bases. The CDR3 is 15 amino acids. Germline lookup yields CDR1 MDHEN and CDR2 SYDVKM. J gave up 4 bases and V 4 bases, and 4 bases lay outside the gene matches. CDR3 loop: CASSSPGQGADTQYF. The CDR3 bases are TGTGCCAGCAGTTCGCCGGGACAGGGGGCAGATACGCAGTATTTT.

This clone was observed once. The J gene is TRBJ2-1, the V gene TRBV7-9, with 12 bases identical to TRBD2. The CDR3 contains 16 residues. CDR1 is SEHNR and CDR2 is FQNEAQ in the germline V gene (reference sequence). The V segment lost 5 bases and the J segment 6 bases; nucleotides outside the gene matches: 8. The DNA of the CDR3 is TGTGCCAGCAGCAGTCCTACTAGCGGGGGGTCCAATGAGCAGTTCTTC. This encodes CASSSPTSGGSNEQFF.

This chain joins TRBV5-1 and TRBJ2-2, with a tentative D call TRBD1 (6 bases). Between the trimmed V and J ends, which lost 3 bases and 4 bases, there was a span of 16 bases. Germline V gives CDR1 SGHRS, CDR2 YFSETQ. This CDR3 spans 16 amino acids. The CDR3 DNA reads as TGCGCCAGCAGCTCGCCACAGGGCGGAGGCACCGGGGAGCTGTTTTTT. It encodes CASSSPQGGGTGELFF.

Notes on this clone: The sample carries other DNA sequences with the same CDR3. J is TRBJ1-2 and V is TRBV28; D not certain. In germline, CDR1 is MDHEN, CDR2 SYDVKM. The CDR3 extends over 12 amino acids. Trimming took 6 bases from V and 5 from J, leaving 10 bases between them. CDR3 in DNA: TGTGCCAGCAGCTTAGGACTGTATGGCTACACCTTC. Encoded protein: CASSLGLYGYTF.

The genes are TRBV7-3 and TRBJ2-3; the match to TRBD2 covers 7 bases. CDR1 and CDR2 (germline): SGHTA, FQGTGA. This CDR3 spans 16 amino acids. Trimming at V came to 2 bases and at J to 1 base, leaving 6 bases not matched to a gene. The CDR3 bases are TGTGCCAGCAGCTTATCCAGCGGGGTTGGCACAGATACGCAGTATTTT. It yields the protein CASSLSSGVGTDTQYF. Supplemented by reference TRBV7-3 and TRBJ2-3, the full variable domain reads GAGVSQTPSNKVTEKGKYVELRCDPISGHTALYWYRQSLGQGPEFLIYFQGTGAADDSGLPNDRFFAVRPEGSVSTLKIQRTERGDSAVYLCASSLSSGVGTDTQYFGPGTRLTVL.

This chain connects TRBV18 to TRBJ1-5, with D perhaps TRBD1 (6 bases). Germline CDR1 and CDR2: KGHSH and LQKENI. Trimming removed 3 bases at V and 7 bases at J, with 16 bases between. CDR3 length: 15 residues. The CDR3 DNA is TGTGCCAGCTCACCGTCGGGACACGCCAAGCAGCCCCAGCATTTT. This encodes CASSPSGHAKQPQHF.

V is TRBV27 and J is TRBJ1-4; 9 nucleotides align to TRBD1. There are 15 residues in the CDR3. The V and J ends lost 4 bases and 8 bases, in that order; junction bases with no gene match: 8. Germline CDR1 MNHEY, CDR2 SMNVEV (reference sequence). CDR3 in amino acids: CASSSAGQGREKLFF. The CDR3 coding sequence is TGTGCCAGCAGTTCAGCGGGACAGGGCAGGGAAAAACTGTTTTTT.

The genes are TRBV11-2 and TRBJ2-7; 8 bases align to TRBD2. V gave up 4 bases and J gave up 4 bases; unmatched junction bases: 6. The length of the CDR3 is 14 residues. Germline-derived CDR1 and CDR2 are SGHAT and FQNNGV. CDR3 loop: CASSSTSESYEQYF. The CDR3 DNA reads as TGTGCCAGCAGCTCGACTAGCGAATCGTACGAGCAGTACTTC.

This chain joins TRBV20-1 and TRBJ1-6, with D hard to call. CDR3 size: 13 residues. Germline V gives CDR1 DFQATT, CDR2 SNEGSKA (reference sequence). The V end was cut by 3 bases, the J end by 7 bases, with 10 bases between. CDR3 coding DNA: TGCAGTGCTAGTTGGGAGGTCAATTCACCCCTCCACTTT. Amino acids: CSASWEVNSPLHF.

The V and J genes are TRBV7-2 and TRBJ2-2; 9 nucleotides line up with TRBD1. The CDR3 has 17 residues. From germline, CDR1 is SGHTA and CDR2 FQGNSA. The V segment lost 1 base and the J segment 4 bases; nucleotides outside the gene matches: 7. CDR3 residues: CASSLDGTGMGTGELFF. CDR3 DNA: TGTGCCAGCAGCTTAGATGGGACAGGGATGGGCACCGGGGAGCTGTTTTTT.

On this clone: The identical CDR3 is also encoded by other nucleotide sequences in the sample. The chain uses TRBV3-1 (or the pseudogene TRBV3-2) and TRBJ2-5; TRBD2 agrees at 8 bases. Germline CDR1 and CDR2: LGHDT and YNNKEL (reference sequence). The CDR3 spans 13 residues. The ends lost 3 bases at V and 5 bases at J; junction bases unmatched: 2. The DNA for the CDR3 is TGTGCCAGCAGCCATCGGGGGGGGGAGACCCAGTACTTC. Translating gives CASSHRGGETQYF.

The V call is TRBV28, the J call TRBJ2-7; 8 bases match TRBD2. The V gene end was trimmed by 2 bases and the J gene end by 3 bases; junction bases not matched to a gene: 0. The CDR3 runs to 13 residues. Germline V CDR1 and CDR2: MDHEN, SYDVKM. The CDR3 DNA follows: TGTGCCAGCAGTTTAGGGACTAGCTACGAGCAGTACTTC. Amino acids: CASSLGTSYEQYF.

Of note for this clone: Other DNA sequences within the sample encode an identical CDR3. CDR3 protein: CASSVDRVREQYF. In nucleotides, the CDR3 is TGTGCCAGCAGCGTGGACAGGGTTCGGGAACAGTACTTC. The chain combines TRBV7-3 with TRBJ2-7; 8 nucleotides align to TRBD1. This CDR3 has 13 amino acids. The germline CDR1 and CDR2 sequences are SGHTA and FQGTGA. With V trimmed by 5 bases and J by 10 bases, 10 bases remained unmatched.

This clone was seen once. The rearrangement joins TRBV7-2 to TRBJ2-4, with 8 nucleotides matching TRBD1. The CDR3 has 16 amino acids. Per the germline V gene, CDR1 is SGHTA and CDR2 is FQGNSA. Losses at the gene ends were 4 bases for V and 8 bases for J; bases not matched to a gene: 13. CDR3 DNA: TGTGCCAGCAGCTCCCAACCGCAGGGGGCGCGAGACATTCAGTACTTC. Protein: CASSSQPQGARDIQYF.

This clone turned up a few times. The J gene is TRBJ2-7, the V gene TRBV5-5, with 9 bases identical to TRBD1. The CDR3 covers 15 residues. Germline values: CDR1 SGHKS, CDR2 YYEKEE (reference sequence). V shed 3 bases, J shed 2 bases, and the junction held 6 bases outside the gene matches. CDR3 sequence: CASSSPGQGTYEQYF. The CDR3 DNA follows: TGTGCCAGCAGCTCACCGGGACAGGGTACCTACGAGCAGTACTTC.

A single count supports this clone. CDR3 in amino acids: CASSSGLSRDTQYF. CDR3 bases: TGTGCCAGCAGCTCGGGACTTAGCAGGGATACGCAGTATTTT. The chain combines TRBV7-8 with TRBJ2-3; D may be TRBD2 (6 bases). CDR3 length: 14 residues. V was trimmed by 4 bases and J by 6 bases, leaving 14 bases between them. CDR1 and CDR2 from the germline V gene are SGHVS and FQNEAQ. Full variable domain (rest looked up from reference TRBV7-8 and TRBJ2-3): GAGVSQSPRYKVAKRGQDVALRCDPISGHVSLFWYQQALGQGPEFLTYFQNEAQLDKSGLPSDRFFAERPEGSVSTLKIQRTQQEDSAVYLCASSSGLSRDTQYFGPGTRLTVL.

V is TRBV3-1 (or the pseudogene TRBV3-2) and J is TRBJ2-5; maybe TRBD2 (5 bases). The J call may be faulty, since TRBJ2-7 better matches the DNA end. Germline lookup yields CDR1 LGHDT and CDR2 YNNKEL (reference sequence). The CDR3 is 15 amino acids. CDR3 nucleotide sequence: TGTGCCAGCAGCCCTCGTTGGACTGGATCCTACGAGCAGTACTTC. This translates into CASSPRWTGSYEQYF.

This sequence joins TRBV5-1 and TRBJ1-6, with D uncertain. Germline assignment: CDR1 SGHRS and CDR2 YFSETQ. This CDR3 is 17 amino acids long. V dropped 0 bases and J dropped 7 bases, with 17 bases sitting between them. CDR3 nucleotides: TGCGCCAGCAGCTTGGCCTTAAAAGGACTGGGAAATTCACCCCTCCACTTT. This sequence encodes CASSLALKGLGNSPLHF.

The rearrangement links TRBV7-9 to TRBJ2-7; TRBD1 might be the D (6 bases). V lost 4 bases, J lost 7 bases, and 20 bases lay in between. The CDR3 totals 15 residues. Germline V gene lookup returns CDR1 SEHNR and CDR2 FQNEAQ (reference sequence). The CDR3 loop is CASSSRTRGTEEQYF. Here the CDR3 DNA reads TGTGCCAGCAGCTCCCGGACCAGGGGAACAGAGGAGCAGTACTTC.

The chain combines TRBV14 with TRBJ2-6; 7 nucleotides line up with TRBD1. Germline V lookup: CDR1 SGHDN, CDR2 FVKESK. This CDR3 has 15 residues. Trimming took 4 bases from V and 0 from J; bases not matched to a gene: 0. This chain's CDR3 is CASSRQGSGANVLTF. The CDR3 DNA reads as TGTGCCAGCAGCCGACAGGGCTCTGGGGCCAACGTCCTGACTTTC. Full variable domain (rest looked up from reference TRBV14 and TRBJ2-6): EAGVTQFPSHSVIEKGQTVTLRCDPISGHDNLYWYRRVMGKEIKFLLHFVKESKQDESGMPNNRFLAERTGGTYSTLKVQPAELEDSGVYFCASSRQGSGANVLTFGAGSRLTVL.

The V call is TRBV18, the J call TRBJ2-5; a possible D gene is TRBD2 (6 bases). The germline V and J ends were trimmed by 2 bases and 4 bases, with 14 bases remaining between them. This CDR3 is 15 amino acids long. Germline CDR1 reads KGHSH; CDR2 reads LQKENI. This chain's CDR3 is CASSPMEGSRETQYF. Written as DNA, the CDR3 is TGTGCCAGCTCACCAATGGAGGGTTCACGAGAGACCCAGTACTTC.

V and J are TRBV5-1 and TRBJ2-5; TRBD1 agrees at 7 bases. The germline CDR1 and CDR2 sequences are SGHRS and YFSETQ. After removal of 4 bases from V and 2 bases from J, the junction contained 8 bases not matched to a gene. This CDR3 spans 15 amino acids. As DNA, the CDR3 is TGCGCCAGCAGCGTTACAGGGGCGAGTCAAGAGACCCAGTACTTC. It yields the protein CASSVTGASQETQYF.

The gene calls are TRBV27 and TRBJ1-4, with D hard to call. The CDR3 is made up of 14 amino acids. Per the germline V gene, CDR1 is MNHEY and CDR2 is SMNVEV (reference sequence). Trimming shortened V by 6 bases and J by 0 bases, and 8 bases separated the two germline ends. CDR3: CASRVDTTNEKLFF. The CDR3 DNA reads TGTGCCAGCAGGGTAGATACAACTAATGAAAAACTGTTTTTT.